This passage covers 25 T cell receptor beta chains from one sample sequenced in a study of beta chain features in type 1 diabetes. Every isolated RNA sample was fully reverse transcribed, so sequencing captured expressed TCRB transcripts. Produced via immunoSEQ multiplex PCR; TCRdb's table is partial and in-frame only. Of roughly 150,000 clones in the sample, 8.5% to 14% were seen once. The specimen sequenced was central memory CD4+ T cells from blood. These receptors all come from a man younger than 35 in good health.

This chain links TRBV18 with TRBJ1-2; 10 bases match TRBD1. CDR1 is KGHSH and CDR2 is LQKENI in the germline V gene. Trimming took 2 bases from V and 3 from J; bases not matched to a gene: 6. The CDR3 totals 16 residues. Here the CDR3 DNA reads TGTGCCAGCTCACCAGGACCGGGACAGGGGTACTATGGCTACACCTTC. Its protein product is CASSPGPGQGYYGYTF.

At least ten counts were recorded for this clone. The rearrangement uses TRBV6-5 and TRBJ1-6; TRBD1 might be the D (5 bases). The CDR3 extends over 15 amino acids. The germline V and J ends were trimmed by 2 bases and 4 bases, with 9 bases remaining between them. Germline lookup yields CDR1 MNHEY and CDR2 SVGAGI. CDR3 region: CASSYTGQYNSPLHF. The CDR3, as DNA: TGTGCCAGCAGTTACACAGGCCAATATAATTCACCCCTCCACTTT.

The V call is TRBV29-1, the J call TRBJ1-5, with TRBD1 as a possible D gene (6 bases). The germline V gene has CDR1 SQVTM and CDR2 ANQGSEA. CDR3 length: 15 residues. The V end was cut by 7 bases, the J end by 2 bases, with 18 bases between. CDR3 residues: CSAQTGGGGNQPQHF. CDR3 DNA: TGCAGCGCCCAGACAGGTGGGGGGGGCAATCAGCCCCAGCATTTT.

This clone showed up just a few times. The chain employs TRBV7-6 and TRBJ2-1; D is perhaps TRBD1 or TRBD2 (5 bases each). This CDR3 has 18 amino acids. Trimming removed 3 bases from V and 9 bases from J, with 27 bases in between. Germline assignment: CDR1 SGHVS and CDR2 FNYEAQ. The DNA of the CDR3 is TGTGCCAGCAGCTTTAGTGGGTCGCGAGGGGATGGGGTTAGTGAGCAGTTCTTC. Translated: CASSFSGSRGDGVSEQFF. Drawing the rest from reference TRBV7-6 and TRBJ2-1, the complete variable domain is GAGVSQSPRYKVTKRGQDVALRCDPISGHVSLYWYRQALGQGPEFLTYFNYEAQQDKSGLPNDRFSAERPEGSISTLTIQRTEQRDSAMYRCASSFSGSRGDGVSEQFFGPGTRLTVL.

The J gene is TRBJ2-2, the V gene TRBV7-2; D may be TRBD2 (6 bases). The V gene's germline CDR1 is SGHTA and CDR2 FQGNSA. This CDR3 is 15 amino acids long. V was cut by 5 bases and J by 6 bases, with 16 bases left in between. For the CDR3, the DNA is TGTGCCAGCAGCCCCCTGCGGAGGGAGGCCGGGGAGCTGTTTTTT. This codes for CASSPLRREAGELFF. The full variable domain, with the rest looked up from reference TRBV7-2 and TRBJ2-2, is GAGVSQSPSNKVTEKGKDVELRCDPISGHTALYWYRQSLGQGLEFLIYFQGNSAPDKSGLPSDRFSAERTGGSVSTLTIQRTQQEDSAVYLCASSPLRREAGELFFGEGSRLTVL.

The chain couples TRBV29-1 to TRBJ1-5; possible D gene TRBD1, 6 bases. V was pared by 6 bases and J by 0 bases, with 21 bases between. Germline assignment: CDR1 SQVTM and CDR2 ANQGSEA. This CDR3 comprises 17 residues. The CDR3, as DNA: TGCAGCGTCCCTGGACAGTGCACTTCGTATAGCAATCAGCCCCAGCATTTT. Protein: CSVPGQCTSYSNQPQHF.

In DNA form, the CDR3 reads TGTGCCAGCTCACCACCGGTGGGGAGGGCGCAGTATTTT. Encoded protein: CASSPPVGRAQYF. This sequence joins TRBV18 and TRBJ2-3, with TRBD2 matching 7 bases. The germline V gene has CDR1 KGHSH and CDR2 LQKENI. CDR3 size: 13 residues. The J segment lost 10 bases and the V segment lost 0 bases, leaving 4 bases of the junction unmatched. The full variable domain, rest sourced from reference TRBV18 and TRBJ2-3, is NAGVMQNPRHLVRRRGQEARLRCSPMKGHSHVYWYRQLPEEGLKFMVYLQKENIIDESGMPKERFSAEFPKEGPSILRIQQVVRGDSAAYFCASSPPVGRAQYFGPGTRLTVL.

The count of this clone is one. V usage is TRBV9 and J usage is TRBJ2-5; possible D gene TRBD2, 6 bases. In germline, CDR1 is SGDLS, CDR2 YYNGEE. Trimming took off 4 bases at V and 5 bases at J, with 15 bases between the two ends. The CDR3 covers 14 residues. This chain's CDR3 is CASSSKSGRETQYF. In DNA, the CDR3 is TGTGCCAGCAGCTCCAAGTCGGGGAGGGAGACCCAGTACTTC. Together with reference TRBV9 and TRBJ2-5, the CDR3 gives the full variable domain: DSGVTQTPKHLITATGQRVTLRCSPRSGDLSVYWYQQSLDQGLQFLIQYYNGEERAKGNILERFSAQQFPDLHSELNLSSLELGDSALYFCASSSKSGRETQYFGPGTRLLVL.

The rearrangement joins TRBV5-4 to TRBJ1-6; D is perhaps TRBD1 (6 bases). The CDR3 sequence is 16 residues long. Germline CDR1 SGHNT, CDR2 YYREEE (reference sequence). V was trimmed by 5 bases and J by 8 bases, leaving 20 bases between them. The CDR3 loop is CASSFDRPGGYSPLHF. CDR3 sequence (DNA): TGTGCCAGCAGTTTCGACAGGCCCGGGGGGTATTCACCCCTCCACTTT.

The rearrangement links TRBV20-1 to TRBJ2-7; no definite D call. Germline CDR1 and CDR2: DFQATT and SNEGSKA (reference sequence). CDR3 length equals 11 residues. V was pared by 3 bases and J by 5 bases, with 8 bases between. The CDR3 loop reads CSARRPDEQYF. The CDR3 DNA follows: TGCAGTGCTAGGCGTCCGGACGAGCAGTACTTC.

This clone showed up many times. The J gene is TRBJ1-2, the V gene TRBV6-1, with 8 positions matching TRBD1. Germline-derived CDR1 and CDR2 are MNHNS and SASEGT. The CDR3 loop spans 15 amino acids. Trimming removed 4 bases from V and 4 bases from J; junction bases left unmatched: 8. The chain's CDR3 is CASSGRTGKVYGYTF. CDR3 DNA: TGTGCCAGCAGTGGTCGGACAGGGAAGGTCTATGGCTACACCTTC.

This clone has just a few counts. This rearrangement joins TRBV6-5 to TRBJ2-1; maybe TRBD2 (6 bases). Per germline, CDR1 MNHEY and CDR2 SVGAGI. V was pared by 8 bases and J by 2 bases, with 13 bases between. The CDR3 loop spans 14 amino acids. For the CDR3, the DNA is TGTGCCAGCTCTATAGCGGCCCCCTACAATGAGCAGTTCTTC. It is translated as CASSIAAPYNEQFF.

This chain joins TRBV20-1 and TRBJ2-1; D possibly uses TRBD1 or TRBD2 (6 bases each). The CDR3 is 11 amino acids. Trimming removed 6 bases from V and 14 bases from J, with 17 bases in between. The germline V gene has CDR1 DFQATT and CDR2 SNEGSKA (reference sequence). CDR3 protein: CSANPEGVKFF. In DNA form, the CDR3 reads TGCAGTGCCAACCCGGAGGGGGTGAAGTTCTTC.

This chain uses TRBV30 with TRBJ1-5; D not resolved. Per germline, CDR1 GTSNPN and CDR2 SVGIG (reference sequence). Trimming took off 1 base at V and 0 bases at J, with 4 bases between the two ends. This CDR3 region has 13 residues. The CDR3 DNA follows: TGTGCCTGGAGTGACGGTAGCAATCAGCCCCAGCATTTT. Residues: CAWSDGSNQPQHF.

This clone was picked up a small number of times. The genes are TRBV5-4 and TRBJ2-4; D is ambiguous. The CDR3 length is 12 residues. Germline CDR1 reads SGHNT; CDR2 reads YYREEE (reference sequence). Trimming stripped 4 bases from V and 6 bases from J, with 8 bases between. CDR3 in amino acids: CASSQDLNIQYF. The CDR3 DNA reads TGTGCCAGCAGCCAAGACTTAAACATTCAGTACTTC.

This CDR3 is CASSARDGYRTDTQYF. DNA of the CDR3: TGTGCCAGCAGCGCCCGGGACGGTTACCGCACAGATACGCAGTATTTT. The rearrangement uses TRBV9 and TRBJ2-3; D may match TRBD1 or TRBD2 (5 bases each). Trimming cost V 3 bases and J 1 base, with 15 bases left between them. The V gene's germline CDR1 is SGDLS and CDR2 YYNGEE. The CDR3 length is 16 residues.

A few counts support this clone. This sequence joins TRBV5-4 and TRBJ2-7, with D possibly matching TRBD2 (6 bases). The ends were cut back, 4 bases at V and 2 bases at J, with 13 bases in the middle. This CDR3 spans 14 amino acids. CDR1 is SGHNT, CDR2 YYREEE, per germline (reference sequence). DNA of the CDR3: TGTGCCAGCAGCCCTGCCGCGGGGCCCTACGAGCAGTACTTC. Its protein product is CASSPAAGPYEQYF.

The sample holds a few counts of this clone. This CDR3 reads CASSPNGRGPDTQYF. CDR3 nucleotide sequence: TGTGCCAGCAGCCCGAACGGCCGGGGACCAGATACGCAGTATTTT. The gene calls are TRBV7-9 and TRBJ2-3; D assignment may be TRBD1 or TRBD2 (5 bases each). This CDR3 is 15 amino acids long. Trimming shortened V by 5 bases and J by 4 bases, and 16 bases separated the two germline ends. Germline V lookup: CDR1 SEHNR, CDR2 FQNEAQ (reference sequence). The whole variable domain, filled in from reference TRBV7-9 and TRBJ2-3, reads DTGVSQNPRHKITKRGQNVTFRCDPISEHNRLYWYRQTLGQGPEFLTYFQNEAQLEKSRLLSDRFSAERPKGSFSTLEIQRTEQGDSAMYLCASSPNGRGPDTQYFGPGTRLTVL.

The CDR3 protein is CASSPQGPYEQYF. The CDR3 region has the DNA TGTGCCAGCAGTCCTCAGGGGCCATACGAGCAGTACTTC. This rearrangement joins TRBV5-6 to TRBJ2-7; D possibly corresponds to TRBD1 (6 bases). CDR1 and CDR2 from the germline V gene are SGHDT and YYEEEE. The CDR3 loop spans 13 amino acids. Between the trimmed V and J ends, which lost 5 bases and 4 bases, there was a span of 13 bases.

A few counts support this clone. V is TRBV7-8 and J is TRBJ1-5; 11 nucleotides match TRBD1. Per the germline V gene, CDR1 is SGHVS and CDR2 is FQNEAQ. After removal of 5 bases from V and 11 bases from J, the junction contained 8 bases not matched to a gene. The CDR3 is 14 residues long. CDR3 protein: CASSGDRGKSTQHF. CDR3 bases: TGTGCCAGCAGCGGGGACAGGGGGAAGTCGACCCAGCATTTT.

There are a few counts of this clone. V gene TRBV5-4 combines with J gene TRBJ2-1, with 14 positions matching TRBD2. Germline trimming cut 2 bases from V and 7 bases from J; bases unmatched to any gene: 14. CDR3 length: 19 amino acids. The germline V gene encodes CDR1 SGHNT and CDR2 YYREEE (reference sequence). The CDR3 region has the DNA TGTGCCAGCAGCTTCCGACTAGCGGGGGGGCCTGGGTCTCTGAATGAGCAGTTCTTC. It encodes CASSFRLAGGPGSLNEQFF.

The chain is built from TRBV5-1 and TRBJ2-7; D possibly corresponds to TRBD1 (5 bases). V was cut by 6 bases and J by 4 bases, with 8 bases left in between. Germline V gene data show CDR1 as SGHRS and CDR2 as YFSETQ. The CDR3 runs to 11 residues. Here the CDR3 reads CASKGEYEQYF. CDR3 DNA: TGCGCCAGCAAAGGGGAATACGAGCAGTACTTC.

This clone was picked up a small number of times. This chain connects TRBV7-2 to TRBJ1-5, with D possibly TRBD1 on 6 matching bases. V dropped 5 bases and J dropped 3 bases, with 14 bases sitting between them. This CDR3 has 15 amino acids. CDR1 is SGHTA, CDR2 FQGNSA, per germline. Here the CDR3 DNA reads TGTGCCAGCAGCGACCGGACAGACACCAATCAGCCCCAGCATTTT. It encodes CASSDRTDTNQPQHF.

The CDR3 reads CASRHRDSYYEQYF. The DNA of the CDR3 is TGTGCCAGCAGGCACCGGGACAGCTACTACGAGCAGTACTTC. The chain couples TRBV28 to TRBJ2-7, with 7 bases that match TRBD1. Trimming at V came to 6 bases and at J to 3 bases, leaving 8 bases not matched to a gene. Germline V gene lookup returns CDR1 MDHEN and CDR2 SYDVKM. The CDR3 runs 14 residues. The full variable domain, rest sourced from reference TRBV28 and TRBJ2-7, is DVKVTQSSRYLVKRTGEKVFLECVQDMDHENMFWYRQDPGLGLRLIYFSYDVKMKEKGDIPEGYSVSREKKERFSLILESASTNQTSMYLCASRHRDSYYEQYFGPGTRLTVT.

This clone was counted at least ten times. V gene TRBV2 combines with J gene TRBJ2-1, with 13 nucleotides matching TRBD2. This CDR3 region has 15 residues. Germline-derived CDR1 and CDR2 are SNHLY and FYNNEI. Trimming at V came to 10 bases and at J to 8 bases, leaving 11 bases not matched to a gene. This CDR3 reads CAITGTSGIYDEQFF. The CDR3 DNA follows: TGTGCCATTACCGGGACTAGCGGGATTTACGATGAGCAGTTCTTC.